Listed here are 20 T cell receptor beta chains from one sample, sequenced in a study of Ad26.COV2.S vaccination and SARS-CoV-2 variants (dated by TCRdb to about 2021). The library was built by means of the immunoSEQ multiplex PCR assay. Sourced from immuneACCESS, this table was stored by TCRdb with only in-frame sequences that have V and J called. A share of the clones is absent; for the studies checked, an unresolved V gene accounts for under half, and the remainder has no known explanation. In all, the sample holds roughly 700,000 clones, and 70% to 90% of those were seen once. The top ten constitute around 1.5% of the sample. The treatment or condition tag for this specimen amounts to: roughly 19 received Ad26.COV2.S at low or high dose, single or two shots; roughly 5 received placebo; per-sample allocation not given. For vaccine and placebo recipients, the sequenced repertoires came from samples collected on day 63 after the first injection.

Material: peripheral blood, obtained in a trial of Ad26.COV2.S vaccine versus placebo. The source of these receptors is a person between 18 and 65 years old who received the Ad26.COV2.S COVID-19 vaccine or a placebo.

This chain links TRBV7-9 with TRBJ2-3; D not resolved. CDR3 length: 14 residues. Looked up from germline, CDR1 is SEHNR and CDR2 is FQNEAQ (reference sequence). Trimming pared 4 bases from V and 0 bases from J, leaving 8 bases between. This chain's CDR3 is CASSSQVSTDTQYF. Written as DNA, the CDR3 is TGTGCCAGCAGCTCTCAGGTTAGCACAGATACGCAGTATTTT.

The chain uses TRBV7-2 and TRBJ1-3, with 8 nucleotides matching TRBD1. The CDR3 is 15 amino acids. The V gene end was trimmed by 5 bases and the J gene end by 8 bases; junction bases not matched to a gene: 11. Germline values: CDR1 SGHTA, CDR2 FQGNSA. Here the CDR3 reads CASSSRTGFEDTIYF. The CDR3 bases are TGTGCCAGCAGCAGTCGGACAGGGTTTGAGGACACCATATATTTT.

This clone turned up a few times. The rearrangement uses TRBV5-5 and TRBJ1-2; 7 bases line up with TRBD1. Germline CDR1 is SGHKS and CDR2 is YYEKEE (reference sequence). J lost 6 bases, V lost 1 base, and 9 bases had no gene match. This CDR3 has 15 residues. The CDR3 region is CASSLWSGTEDGYTF. The CDR3, as DNA: TGTGCCAGCAGCTTGTGGTCCGGGACAGAGGATGGCTACACCTTC. The full variable domain, in which reference TRBV5-5 and TRBJ1-2 provide the parts outside the CDR3, is DAGVTQSPTHLIKTRGQQVTLRCSPISGHKSVSWYQQVLGQGPQFIFQYYEKEERGRGNFPDRFSARQFPNYSSELNVNALLLGDSALYLCASSLWSGTEDGYTFGSGTRLTVV.

To note about this clone: The sample contains more than one DNA sequence encoding this CDR3. The gene calls are TRBV10-2 and TRBJ1-1; D might be TRBD1 (5 bases). The V and J ends lost 2 bases and 1 base respectively, with 5 bases between them. CDR1 WSHSY and CDR2 SAAADI come from the germline V gene. The CDR3 is 13 residues long. CDR3: CASSEQGNTEAFF. DNA of the CDR3: TGCGCCAGCAGTGAGCAGGGGAACACTGAAGCTTTCTTT.

This clone has only a few counts. This chain links TRBV15 with TRBJ2-2; D unresolved. Deletions cut 4 bases from V and 3 bases from J, with 12 bases between. This CDR3 has 15 residues. The germline V gene has CDR1 LNHNV and CDR2 YYDKDF (reference sequence). The CDR3 nucleotides are TGTGCCACCAGCATTAGGACCTCGGACACCGGGGAGCTGTTTTTT. Translating gives CATSIRTSDTGELFF. Looking up the rest from reference TRBV15 and TRBJ2-2 gives the full variable domain: DAMVIQNPRYQVTQFGKPVTLSCSQTLNHNVMYWYQQKSSQAPKLLFHYYDKDFNNEADTPDNFQSRRPNTSFCFLDIRSPGLGDTAMYLCATSIRTSDTGELFFGEGSRLTVL.

A few counts support this clone. This chain's CDR3 is CASSESTAGPYEQYF. CDR3 bases: TGCGCCAGCAGTGAGTCGACAGCGGGACCCTACGAGCAGTACTTC. The V call is TRBV10-1, the J call TRBJ2-7; TRBD2 aligns across 7 bases. The CDR3 is made up of 15 amino acids. Per the germline V gene, CDR1 is WNHNN and CDR2 is SYGVQD (reference sequence). V lost 0 bases, J lost 2 bases, and 4 bases stayed unmatched.

This sequence joins TRBV6-6 and TRBJ2-6; TRBD1 or TRBD2 may be the D gene (5 bases each). Germline lookup yields CDR1 MNHNY and CDR2 SVGAGI (reference sequence). There are 15 residues in the CDR3. Trimming removed 4 bases at V and 4 bases at J, with 11 bases between. Here the CDR3 DNA reads TGTGCCAGCAGTTCGGCAGGGAGCGGGGCCAACGTCCTGACTTTC. Translated: CASSSAGSGANVLTF.

The chain is built from TRBV11-2 and TRBJ2-3; 7 positions agree with TRBD1. The CDR3 contains 15 residues. The junction had 10 bases not matched to a gene; V was cut back by 8 bases and J by 2 bases. CDR1 is SGHAT and CDR2 is FQNNGV in the germline V gene. Here the CDR3 DNA reads TGTGCCAGCTTGACGGGACAGAGAACCACAGATACGCAGTATTTT. It specifies CASLTGQRTTDTQYF.

Details on this clone: This may be a read error: a much more frequent sequence differs by one nucleotide. The V gene is TRBV12-3 or TRBV12-4, the J gene TRBJ2-1; TRBD1 might be the D (6 bases). Trimming stripped 6 bases from V and 7 bases from J, with 10 bases between. The CDR3 runs 12 residues. The CDR3 DNA reads as TGTGCCAGCAGCCCACAGGGAAATGAGCAGTTCTTC. Its translation is CASSPQGNEQFF.

CDR3 nucleotides: TGCGCCAGCAGCTTGGGGACAGGGTATAGCTCCTACGAGCAGTACTTC. Protein sequence: CASSLGTGYSSYEQYF. J is TRBJ2-7 and V is TRBV5-1; 8 bases agree with TRBD1. Trimming took 0 bases from V and 0 from J; bases not matched to a gene: 5. The CDR3 runs 16 residues. CDR1 and CDR2 (germline): SGHRS, YFSETQ.

The chain carries TRBV12-5 and TRBJ2-7; TRBD1 aligns across 10 bases. This CDR3 region has 14 residues. Germline lookup yields CDR1 LGHNT and CDR2 FRNRAP. The V gene end was trimmed by 6 bases and the J gene end by 2 bases; junction bases not matched to a gene: 4. The CDR3 sequence is CASGTGQGTYEQYF. The CDR3 region has the DNA TGTGCTAGTGGCACGGGACAGGGGACCTACGAGCAGTACTTC.

The CDR3 coding sequence is TGTGCCAGCAGCCAAGATGGGGCAGGGGAAACCATGAACACTGAAGCTTTCTTT. It encodes CASSQDGAGETMNTEAFF. The rearrangement uses TRBV4-2 and TRBJ1-1; perhaps TRBD1 as D (6 bases). This CDR3 is built from 18 residues. Germline CDR1 LGHNA, CDR2 YNFKEQ. Trimming stripped 0 bases from V and 0 bases from J, with 17 bases between.

J is TRBJ2-2 and V is TRBV6-2 or TRBV6-3; 7 nucleotides line up with TRBD2. Germline-derived CDR1 and CDR2 are MNHEY and SVGEGT. Germline trimming cut 6 bases from V and 0 bases from J; bases unmatched to any gene: 4. The CDR3 is 15 residues long. In DNA, the CDR3 is TGTGCCAGCAGCCCTAGCGGAGCGAACACCGGGGAGCTGTTTTTT. It translates to CASSPSGANTGELFF.

The rearrangement joins TRBV4-2 to TRBJ2-3; no definite D call. From germline, CDR1 is LGHNA and CDR2 YNFKEQ. There are 15 residues in the CDR3. Trimming left V 4 bases short and J 2 bases short, with 13 bases between. The CDR3 spells CASSLDRTSTDTQYF. As DNA, the CDR3 is TGTGCCAGCAGCCTAGACCGCACCTCCACAGATACGCAGTATTTT.

V gene TRBV10-3 combines with J gene TRBJ1-1; 7 nucleotides line up with TRBD1. The ends lost 4 bases at V and 0 bases at J; junction bases unmatched: 8. Germline-derived CDR1 and CDR2 are ENHRY and SYGVKD. This CDR3 has 16 residues. CDR3 amino acids: CAISGGTVGMNTEAFF. The CDR3 DNA follows: TGTGCCATCAGTGGAGGGACAGTCGGCATGAACACTGAAGCTTTCTTT.

The chain combines TRBV7-3 with TRBJ1-1; the D gene is possibly TRBD1 (5 bases). This CDR3 is 13 amino acids long. Germline V CDR1 and CDR2: SGHTA, FQGTGA. V lost 0 bases and J lost 7, with 9 bases in between. CDR3 region: CASSLTMRGEAFF. CDR3 DNA sequence: TGTGCCAGCAGCTTAACGATGAGGGGTGAAGCTTTCTTT. Using reference TRBV7-3 and TRBJ1-1 for the parts outside the CDR3, the full variable domain is GAGVSQTPSNKVTEKGKYVELRCDPISGHTALYWYRQSLGQGPEFLIYFQGTGAADDSGLPNDRFFAVRPEGSVSTLKIQRTERGDSAVYLCASSLTMRGEAFFGQGTRLTVV.

The V call is TRBV5-5, the J call TRBJ2-7; TRBD1 matches at 7 bases. With 4 bases clipped from V and 0 bases from J, the junction kept 7 bases outside the gene matches. The CDR3 sequence is 15 residues long. Germline CDR1 SGHKS, CDR2 YYEKEE (reference sequence). CDR3 region: CASSLAGDSSYEQYF. The CDR3 nucleotides are TGTGCCAGCAGCCTGGCCGGGGACAGCTCCTACGAGCAGTACTTC.

The chain is built from TRBV6-2 or TRBV6-3 and TRBJ2-7; the match to TRBD2 covers 7 bases. The CDR3 runs to 14 residues. The V segment lost 5 bases and the J segment 2 bases; nucleotides outside the gene matches: 6. Germline V gene data show CDR1 as MNHEY and CDR2 as SVGEGT. CDR3 sequence reads: CASSSRDYTYEQYF. CDR3 nucleotide sequence: TGTGCCAGCAGTAGCCGGGACTATACCTACGAGCAGTACTTC.

The chain has TRBV2 and TRBJ1-3, with D possibly TRBD1 on 6 matching bases. Deletions cut 6 bases from V and 0 bases from J, with 9 bases between. The CDR3 runs 14 residues. The germline CDR1 and CDR2 sequences are SNHLY and FYNNEI. Written as DNA, the CDR3 is TGTGCCAGCAGCGACAGGCGCTCTGGAAACACCATATATTTT. This translates into CASSDRRSGNTIYF.

The chain links TRBV18 to TRBJ2-5, with D perhaps matching TRBD2 (6 bases). The CDR3 sequence is 14 residues long. Trimming left V 6 bases short and J 3 bases short, with 14 bases between. Germline-derived CDR1 and CDR2 are KGHSH and LQKENI. The CDR3 here is CASSEVRGKETQYF. The DNA of the CDR3 is TGTGCCAGCTCCGAGGTGCGGGGAAAAGAGACCCAGTACTTC.